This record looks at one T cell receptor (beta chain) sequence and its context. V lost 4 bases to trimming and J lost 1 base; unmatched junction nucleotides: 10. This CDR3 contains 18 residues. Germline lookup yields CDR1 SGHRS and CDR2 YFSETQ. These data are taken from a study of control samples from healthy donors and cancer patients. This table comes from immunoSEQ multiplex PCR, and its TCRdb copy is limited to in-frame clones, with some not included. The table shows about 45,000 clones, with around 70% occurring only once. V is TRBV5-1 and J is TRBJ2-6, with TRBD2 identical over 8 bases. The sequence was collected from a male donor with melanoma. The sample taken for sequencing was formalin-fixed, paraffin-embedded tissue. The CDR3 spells CASSAQGLEGSGANVLTF. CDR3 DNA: TGCGCCAGCAGCGCTCAGGGACTAGAGGGTTCTGGGGCCAACGTCCTGACTTTC. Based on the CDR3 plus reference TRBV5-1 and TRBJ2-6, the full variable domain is KAGVTQTPRYLIKTRGQQVTLSCSPISGHRSVSWYQQTPGQGLQFLFEYFSETQRNKGNFPGRFSGRQFSNSRSEMNVSTLELGDSALYLCASSAQGLEGSGANVLTFGAGSRLTVL.